This TCR beta chain was documented in a study of CD8+ T cells in alopecia areata. Study at large: Each of the treated patients was given oral tofacitinib, 5 to 10 mg twice daily, for moderate-to-severe alopecia areata. Overall study results and limits: Many expanded lesional clones persisted in scalp and blood during tofacitinib treatment.

In each case, RNA was isolated and then reverse transcribed into cDNA as the sequencing template. Profiled with immunoSEQ multiplex PCR; TCRdb holds only in-frame clones, not every one. The table shows 200,000 to 250,000 clones, with approximately 70% occurring only once. The table lists this clone with a count of one. The antigen is unknown. The treatment: oral pan-JAK inhibitor, 5-10 mg twice daily. In alopecia areata patients, both lesional scalp punch biopsies and peripheral blood were collected. This TCR came from a human donor with alopecia areata. Sample: CD4+ T cells sorted from blood, taken at approximately week 45, from a patient treated with tofacitinib.

The CDR3 nucleotides read TGTGCCAGCAGCTTACTTACGGGGGGAACCCAAGAGACCCAGTACTTC. Its translation: CASSLLTGGTQETQYF. This chain connects TRBV13 to TRBJ2-5; the match to TRBD2 covers 7 bases. Germline CDR1 is PRHDT and CDR2 is FYEKMQ (reference sequence). Unmatched junction bases numbered 7, after V lost 2 bases and J lost 1 base. CDR3 size: 16 residues.